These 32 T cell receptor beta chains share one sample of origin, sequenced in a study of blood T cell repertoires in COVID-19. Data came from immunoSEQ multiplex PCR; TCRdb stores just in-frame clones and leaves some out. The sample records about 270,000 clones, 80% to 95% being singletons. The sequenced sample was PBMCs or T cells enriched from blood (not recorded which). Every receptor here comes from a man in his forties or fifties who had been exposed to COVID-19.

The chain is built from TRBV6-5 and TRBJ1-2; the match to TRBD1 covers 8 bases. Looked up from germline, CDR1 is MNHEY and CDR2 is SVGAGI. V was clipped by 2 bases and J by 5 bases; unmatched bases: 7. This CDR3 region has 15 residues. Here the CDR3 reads CASSYVTGGGYGYTF. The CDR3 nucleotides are TGTGCCAGCAGTTACGTCACAGGGGGAGGTTATGGCTACACCTTC.

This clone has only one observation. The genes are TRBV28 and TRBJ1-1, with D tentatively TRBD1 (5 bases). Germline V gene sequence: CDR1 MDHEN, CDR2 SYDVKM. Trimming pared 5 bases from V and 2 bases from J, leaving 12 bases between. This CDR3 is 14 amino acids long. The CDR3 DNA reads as TGTGCCAGCAGTCACAAACAGGTTAACACTGAAGCTTTCTTT. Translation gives CASSHKQVNTEAFF.

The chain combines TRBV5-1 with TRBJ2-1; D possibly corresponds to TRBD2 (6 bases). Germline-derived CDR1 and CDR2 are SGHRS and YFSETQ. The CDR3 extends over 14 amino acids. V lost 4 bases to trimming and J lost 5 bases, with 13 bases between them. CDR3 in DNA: TGCGCCAGCAGCCCAGGACTACTTAACAATGAGCAGTTCTTC. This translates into CASSPGLLNNEQFF.

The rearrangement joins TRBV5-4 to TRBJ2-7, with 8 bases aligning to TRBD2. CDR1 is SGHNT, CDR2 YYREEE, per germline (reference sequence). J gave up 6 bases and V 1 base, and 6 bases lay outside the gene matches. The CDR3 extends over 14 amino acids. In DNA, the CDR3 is TGTGCCAGCAGCTTGTCCAGCGGGGGTGGCGAGCAGTACTTC. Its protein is CASSLSSGGGEQYF.

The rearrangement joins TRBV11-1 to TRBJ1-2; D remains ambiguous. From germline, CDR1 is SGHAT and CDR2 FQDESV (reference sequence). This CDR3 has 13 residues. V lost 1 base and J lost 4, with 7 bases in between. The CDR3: CASSLDRFYGYTF. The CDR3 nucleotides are TGTGCCAGCAGCTTAGACAGATTCTATGGCTACACCTTC.

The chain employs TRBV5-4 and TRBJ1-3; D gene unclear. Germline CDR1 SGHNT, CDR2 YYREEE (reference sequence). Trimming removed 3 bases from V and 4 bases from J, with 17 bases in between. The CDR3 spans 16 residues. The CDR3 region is CASSSTGITEGNTIYF. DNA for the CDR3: TGTGCCAGCAGCTCAACCGGGATTACAGAAGGAAACACCATATATTTT. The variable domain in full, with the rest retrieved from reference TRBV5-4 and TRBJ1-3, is ETGVTQSPTHLIKTRGQQVTLRCSSQSGHNTVSWYQQALGQGPQFIFQYYREEENGRGNFPPRFSGLQFPNYSSELNVNALELDDSALYLCASSSTGITEGNTIYFGEGSWLTVV.

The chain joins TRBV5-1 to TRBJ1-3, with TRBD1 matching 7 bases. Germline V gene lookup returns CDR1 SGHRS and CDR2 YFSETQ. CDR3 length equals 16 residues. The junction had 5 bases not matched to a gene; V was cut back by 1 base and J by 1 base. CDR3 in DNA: TGCGCCAGCAGCTTGTCGGACAGGATTTCTGGAAACACCATATATTTT. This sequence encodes CASSLSDRISGNTIYF.

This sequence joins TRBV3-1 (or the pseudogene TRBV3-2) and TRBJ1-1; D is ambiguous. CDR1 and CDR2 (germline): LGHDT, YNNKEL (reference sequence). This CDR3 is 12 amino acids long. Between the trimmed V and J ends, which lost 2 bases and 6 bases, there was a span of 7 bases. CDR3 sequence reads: CASSQNRAEAFF. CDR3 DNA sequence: TGTGCCAGCAGCCAAAACCGCGCTGAAGCTTTCTTT.

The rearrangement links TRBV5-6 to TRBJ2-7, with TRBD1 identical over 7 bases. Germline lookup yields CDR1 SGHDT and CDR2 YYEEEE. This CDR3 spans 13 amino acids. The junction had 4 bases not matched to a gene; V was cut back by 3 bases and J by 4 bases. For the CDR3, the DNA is TGTGCCAGCAGCTGGGACAGAAGATACGAGCAGTACTTC. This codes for CASSWDRRYEQYF. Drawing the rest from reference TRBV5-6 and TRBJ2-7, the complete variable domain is DAGVTQSPTHLIKTRGQQVTLRCSPKSGHDTVSWYQQALGQGPQFIFQYYEEEERQRGNFPDRFSGHQFPNYSSELNVNALLLGDSALYLCASSWDRRYEQYFGPGTRLTVT.

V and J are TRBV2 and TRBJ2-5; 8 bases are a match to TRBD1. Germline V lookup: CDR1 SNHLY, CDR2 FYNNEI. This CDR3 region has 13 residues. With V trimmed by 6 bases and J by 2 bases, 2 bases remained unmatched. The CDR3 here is CASRTGEQETQYF. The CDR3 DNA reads TGTGCCAGCAGGACAGGGGAGCAAGAGACCCAGTACTTC.

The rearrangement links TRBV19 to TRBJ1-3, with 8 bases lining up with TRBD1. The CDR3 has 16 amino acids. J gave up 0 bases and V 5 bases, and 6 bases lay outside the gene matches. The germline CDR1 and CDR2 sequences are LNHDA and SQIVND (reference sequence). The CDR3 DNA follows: TGTGCCAGTAGTCCCGGGACAGGTTCCTCTGGAAACACCATATATTTT. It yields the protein CASSPGTGSSGNTIYF.

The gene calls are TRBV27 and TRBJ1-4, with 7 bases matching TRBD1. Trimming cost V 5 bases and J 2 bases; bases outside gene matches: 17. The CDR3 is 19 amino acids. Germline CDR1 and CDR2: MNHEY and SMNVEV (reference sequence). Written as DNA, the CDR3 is TGTGCCAGCAGTCCACTGGGACAGAACTCGGCGCCGACTAATGAAAAACTGTTTTTT. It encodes CASSPLGQNSAPTNEKLFF.

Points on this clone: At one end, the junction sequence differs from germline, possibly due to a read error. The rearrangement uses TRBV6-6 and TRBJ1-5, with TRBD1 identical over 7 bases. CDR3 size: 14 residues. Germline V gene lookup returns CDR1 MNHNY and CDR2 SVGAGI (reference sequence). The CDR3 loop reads CASRLRQGDQPQHF. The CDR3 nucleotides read TGTGCCAGCAGACTACGACAGGGTGATCAACCCCAGCATTTT.

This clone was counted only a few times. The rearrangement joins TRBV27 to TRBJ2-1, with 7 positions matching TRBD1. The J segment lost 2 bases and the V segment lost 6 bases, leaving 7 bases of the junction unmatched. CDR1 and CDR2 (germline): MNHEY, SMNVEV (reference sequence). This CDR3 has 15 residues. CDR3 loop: CASRPQGLAYNEQFF. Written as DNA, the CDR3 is TGTGCCAGCAGACCACAGGGGTTAGCCTACAATGAGCAGTTCTTC.

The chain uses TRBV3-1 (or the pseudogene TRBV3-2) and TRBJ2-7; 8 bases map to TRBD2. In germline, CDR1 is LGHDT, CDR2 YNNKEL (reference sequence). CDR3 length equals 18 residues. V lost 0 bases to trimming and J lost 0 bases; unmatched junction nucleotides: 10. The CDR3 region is CASSQDRVLSGSSYEQYF. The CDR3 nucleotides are TGTGCCAGCAGCCAAGATCGCGTTTTGAGCGGGAGCTCCTACGAGCAGTACTTC.

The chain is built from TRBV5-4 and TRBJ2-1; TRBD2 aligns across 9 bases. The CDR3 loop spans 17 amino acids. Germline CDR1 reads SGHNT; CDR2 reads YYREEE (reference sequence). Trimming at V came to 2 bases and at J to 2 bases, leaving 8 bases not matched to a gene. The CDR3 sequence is CASSLAGGPATYNEQFF. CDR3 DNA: TGTGCCAGCAGCTTAGCGGGAGGACCCGCTACCTACAATGAGCAGTTCTTC.

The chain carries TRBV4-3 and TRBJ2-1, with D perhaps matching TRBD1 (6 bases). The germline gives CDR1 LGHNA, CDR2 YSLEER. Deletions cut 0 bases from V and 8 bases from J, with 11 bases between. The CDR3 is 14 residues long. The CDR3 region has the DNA TGCGCCAGCAGCCAAGAAGGGGGATCGGATGAGCAGTTCTTC. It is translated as CASSQEGGSDEQFF.

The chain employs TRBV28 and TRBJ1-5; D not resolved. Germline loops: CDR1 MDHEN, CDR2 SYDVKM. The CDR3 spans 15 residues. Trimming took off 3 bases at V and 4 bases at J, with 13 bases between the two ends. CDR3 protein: CASSLGSIGNQPQHF. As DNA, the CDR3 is TGTGCCAGCAGTTTGGGTAGCATTGGGAATCAGCCCCAGCATTTT.

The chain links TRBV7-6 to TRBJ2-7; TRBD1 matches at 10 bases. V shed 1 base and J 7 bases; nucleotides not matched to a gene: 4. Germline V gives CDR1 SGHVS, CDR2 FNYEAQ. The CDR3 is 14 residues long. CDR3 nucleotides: TGTGCCAGCAGCTTAGTAGGACAGGGGGGTGAGCAGTACTTC. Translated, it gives CASSLVGQGGEQYF.

As DNA, the CDR3 is TGCGCCAGCAGCTCGGGACTAGACAGGGATGAGCAGTTCTTC. Protein sequence: CASSSGLDRDEQFF. The chain recombines TRBV5-1 with TRBJ2-1; perhaps TRBD2 as D (8 bases). In germline, CDR1 is SGHRS, CDR2 YFSETQ. Trimming removed 3 bases from V and 8 bases from J, with 15 bases in between. The CDR3 spans 14 residues.

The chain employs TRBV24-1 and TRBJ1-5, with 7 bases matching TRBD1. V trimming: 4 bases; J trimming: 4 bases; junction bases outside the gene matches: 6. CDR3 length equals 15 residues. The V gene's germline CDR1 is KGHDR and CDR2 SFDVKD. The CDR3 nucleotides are TGTGCCACCAGTGACCGGACAGGACAAAATCAGCCCCAGCATTTT. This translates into CATSDRTGQNQPQHF.

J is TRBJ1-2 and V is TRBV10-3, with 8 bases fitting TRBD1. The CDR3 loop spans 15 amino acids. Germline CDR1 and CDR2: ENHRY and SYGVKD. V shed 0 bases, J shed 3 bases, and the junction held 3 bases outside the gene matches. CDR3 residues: CAISESAGGDYGYTF. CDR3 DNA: TGTGCCATCAGTGAGTCAGCAGGGGGCGACTATGGCTACACCTTC.

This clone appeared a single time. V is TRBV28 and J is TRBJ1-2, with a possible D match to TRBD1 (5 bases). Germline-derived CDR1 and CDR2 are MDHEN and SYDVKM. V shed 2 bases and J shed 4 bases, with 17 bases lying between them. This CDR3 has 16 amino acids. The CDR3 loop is CASSLGGDGVPYGYTF. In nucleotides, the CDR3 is TGTGCCAGCAGTTTAGGAGGGGACGGAGTCCCCTATGGCTACACCTTC.

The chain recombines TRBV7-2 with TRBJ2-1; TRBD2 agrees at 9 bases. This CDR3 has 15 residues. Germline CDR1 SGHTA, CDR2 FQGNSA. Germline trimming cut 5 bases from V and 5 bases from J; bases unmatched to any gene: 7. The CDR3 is CASSPRIAGDNEQFF. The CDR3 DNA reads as TGTGCCAGCAGCCCACGGATAGCGGGAGACAATGAGCAGTTCTTC.

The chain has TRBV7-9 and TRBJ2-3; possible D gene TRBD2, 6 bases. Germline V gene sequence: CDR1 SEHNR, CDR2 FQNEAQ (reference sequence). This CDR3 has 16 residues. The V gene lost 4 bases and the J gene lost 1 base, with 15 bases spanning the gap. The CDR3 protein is CASSWREYVGTDTQYF. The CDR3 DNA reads TGTGCCAGCAGCTGGCGGGAATATGTGGGCACAGATACGCAGTATTTT.

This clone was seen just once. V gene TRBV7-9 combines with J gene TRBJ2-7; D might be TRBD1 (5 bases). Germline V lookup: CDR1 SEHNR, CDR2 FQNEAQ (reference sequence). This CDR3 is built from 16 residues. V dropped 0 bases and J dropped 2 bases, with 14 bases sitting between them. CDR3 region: CASSLASGRVTYEQYF. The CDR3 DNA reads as TGTGCCAGCAGCTTAGCCTCGGGCAGGGTAACCTACGAGCAGTACTTC.

CDR3 loop: CASGEQGPNSPLHF. In nucleotides, the CDR3 is TGTGCCAGCGGAGAACAGGGCCCAAATTCACCCCTCCACTTT. The chain has TRBV19 and TRBJ1-6, with D possibly being TRBD1 (6 bases). The germline CDR1 and CDR2 sequences are LNHDA and SQIVND (reference sequence). Trimming stripped 9 bases from V and 7 bases from J, with 16 bases between. The CDR3 runs 14 residues.

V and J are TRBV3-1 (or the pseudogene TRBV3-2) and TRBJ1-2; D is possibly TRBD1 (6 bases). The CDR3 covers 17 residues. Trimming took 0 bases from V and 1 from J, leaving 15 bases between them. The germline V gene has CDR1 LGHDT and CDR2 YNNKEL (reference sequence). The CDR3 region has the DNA TGTGCCAGCAGCCAAGATGGACAGAATCTTCATAACTATGGCTACACCTTC. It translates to CASSQDGQNLHNYGYTF.

CDR3 sequence (DNA): TGTGCCAGCAGTTTAGGCCGGGACAGAGCCTACGAGCAGTACTTC. Its translation is CASSLGRDRAYEQYF. This chain joins TRBV28 and TRBJ2-7, with 7 bases identical to TRBD1. V lost 2 bases, J lost 2 bases, and 6 bases stayed unmatched. The length of the CDR3 is 15 residues. CDR1 is MDHEN, CDR2 SYDVKM, per germline.

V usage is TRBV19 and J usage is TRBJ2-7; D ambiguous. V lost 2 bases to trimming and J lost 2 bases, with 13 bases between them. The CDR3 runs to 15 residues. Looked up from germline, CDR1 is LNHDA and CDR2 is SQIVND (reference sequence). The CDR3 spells CASSIIHKSTYEQYF. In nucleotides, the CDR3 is TGTGCCAGTAGTATAATTCATAAGAGTACCTACGAGCAGTACTTC.

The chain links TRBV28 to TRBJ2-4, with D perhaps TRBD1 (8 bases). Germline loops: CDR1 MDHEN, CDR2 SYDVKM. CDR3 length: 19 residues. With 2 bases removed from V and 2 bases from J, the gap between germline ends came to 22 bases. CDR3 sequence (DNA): TGTGCCAGCAGTTTAATTGGGACTACAGGGGGGATATCCAAAAACATTCAGTACTTC. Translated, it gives CASSLIGTTGGISKNIQYF.

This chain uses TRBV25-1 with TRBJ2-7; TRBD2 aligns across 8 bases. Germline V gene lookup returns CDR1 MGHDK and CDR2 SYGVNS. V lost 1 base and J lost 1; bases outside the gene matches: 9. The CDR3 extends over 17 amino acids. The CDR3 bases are TGTGCCAGCAGTGAATGGCTGGGCGGGAGGCTTTCCTACGAGCAGTACTTC. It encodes CASSEWLGGRLSYEQYF.